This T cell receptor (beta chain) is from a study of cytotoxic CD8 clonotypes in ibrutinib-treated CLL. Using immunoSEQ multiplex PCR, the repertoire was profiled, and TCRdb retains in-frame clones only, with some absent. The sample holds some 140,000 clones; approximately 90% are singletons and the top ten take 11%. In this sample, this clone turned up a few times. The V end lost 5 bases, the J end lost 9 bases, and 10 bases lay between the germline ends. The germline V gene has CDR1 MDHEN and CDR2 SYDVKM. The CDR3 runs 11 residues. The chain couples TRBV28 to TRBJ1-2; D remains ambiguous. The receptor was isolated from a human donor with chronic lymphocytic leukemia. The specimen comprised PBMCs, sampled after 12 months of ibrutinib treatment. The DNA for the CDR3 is TGTGCCAGCAGTACGACGGGGAGCTACACCTTC. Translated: CASSTTGSYTF.